What follows are 9 T cell receptor beta chains derived from one specimen sequenced in a study of cytomegalovirus exposure and HLA in healthy donors. Profiled with immunoSEQ multiplex PCR; TCRdb holds only in-frame clones, not every one. The data show around 150,000 clones, with about 96% seen just once and approximately 0.82% held by the top ten. The specimen was PBMCs. These TCRs come from a young woman in good health and CMV-seronegative.

This clone showed up just once. J is TRBJ1-3 and V is TRBV10-3; 7 bases are shared with TRBD1. Germline loops: CDR1 ENHRY, CDR2 SYGVKD. The CDR3 consists of 14 residues. After removal of 3 bases from V and 4 bases from J, the junction contained 3 bases not matched to a gene. This CDR3 reads CAISEKGAGNTIYF. CDR3 in DNA: TGTGCCATCAGTGAAAAGGGGGCCGGAAACACCATATATTTT.

The chain joins TRBV12-5 to TRBJ2-1; 8 bases agree with TRBD1. Germline V gene sequence: CDR1 LGHNT, CDR2 FRNRAP. Unmatched junction bases numbered 3, after V lost 5 bases and J lost 6 bases. The CDR3 spans 13 residues. CDR3 coding DNA: TGTGCTAGTGGTCTAACAGGGGGCAATGAGCAGTTCTTC. This sequence encodes CASGLTGGNEQFF.

The chain uses TRBV10-3 and TRBJ2-5; 8 positions match TRBD2. With 0 bases clipped from V and 3 bases from J, the junction kept 3 bases outside the gene matches. CDR3 length: 15 amino acids. Germline lookup yields CDR1 ENHRY and CDR2 SYGVKD. CDR3 protein: CAISESNSGEETQYF. The CDR3 DNA is TGTGCCATCAGTGAGTCGAATAGCGGGGAAGAGACCCAGTACTTC.

The genes are TRBV18 and TRBJ1-4, with D unclear. V lost 1 base to trimming and J lost 0 bases, with 12 bases between them. Germline V gene sequence: CDR1 KGHSH, CDR2 LQKENI. The CDR3 loop spans 17 amino acids. The CDR3 nucleotides read TGTGCCAGCTCACCACGGGCCCAAATAGCAACTAATGAAAAACTGTTTTTT. Its protein product is CASSPRAQIATNEKLFF.

The J gene is TRBJ2-6, the V gene TRBV9; perhaps TRBD2 as D (5 bases). Germline V CDR1 and CDR2: SGDLS, YYNGEE. Trimming pared 5 bases from V and 1 base from J, leaving 13 bases between. CDR3 length equals 16 residues. The CDR3 is CASSHERLSGANVLTF. Written as DNA, the CDR3 is TGTGCCAGCAGTCACGAGCGGCTTTCTGGGGCCAACGTCCTGACTTTC. The full variable domain, with the rest looked up from reference TRBV9 and TRBJ2-6, is DSGVTQTPKHLITATGQRVTLRCSPRSGDLSVYWYQQSLDQGLQFLIQYYNGEERAKGNILERFSAQQFPDLHSELNLSSLELGDSALYFCASSHERLSGANVLTFGAGSRLTVL.

V gene TRBV13 combines with J gene TRBJ2-2; 12 nucleotides match TRBD2. Germline V gene sequence: CDR1 PRHDT, CDR2 FYEKMQ (reference sequence). Germline trimming cut 5 bases from V and 3 bases from J; bases unmatched to any gene: 4. CDR3 length equals 16 residues. The CDR3 DNA is TGTGCCAGCAGCCCCCCTAGCGGGGGGGACACCGGGGAGCTGTTTTTT. Translated: CASSPPSGGDTGELFF.

This clone was seen just once. This chain joins TRBV27 and TRBJ2-7; D is perhaps TRBD1 (7 bases). Trimming took off 4 bases at V and 2 bases at J, with 9 bases between the two ends. CDR3 length equals 13 residues. Germline V gene data show CDR1 as MNHEY and CDR2 as SMNVEV (reference sequence). The CDR3: CASSSGGTYEQYF. CDR3 coding DNA: TGTGCCAGCAGTTCAGGGGGGACCTACGAGCAGTACTTC.

This sequence joins TRBV5-5 and TRBJ2-7; 10 bases align to TRBD1. The CDR3 extends over 15 amino acids. V gave up 4 bases and J gave up 3 bases; unmatched junction bases: 7. The germline CDR1 and CDR2 sequences are SGHKS and YYEKEE (reference sequence). CDR3 sequence: CASSVTGQGYYEQYF. The CDR3 DNA reads TGTGCCAGCAGCGTTACGGGACAGGGGTACTACGAGCAGTACTTC.

V is TRBV4-1 and J is TRBJ2-7; TRBD1 matches 8 bases. CDR1 and CDR2 from the germline V gene are MGHRA and YSYEKL. Germline trimming cut 0 bases from V and 4 bases from J; bases unmatched to any gene: 8. This CDR3 contains 16 residues. The chain's CDR3 is CASSQDWTGTGYEQYF. CDR3 nucleotides: TGCGCCAGCAGCCAAGATTGGACAGGGACTGGGTACGAGCAGTACTTC.